The text below deals with one T cell receptor (beta chain). Its matching antigen is unknown. Primers for the PCR totalled 60 Vbeta and 13 Jbeta. Generated by immunoSEQ multiplex PCR, the TCRdb table keeps only in-frame clones and is missing some. The data contain about 110,000 clones, around 75% of them singletons. The sample originates from a study of cytomegalovirus exposure and HLA in healthy donors. General study points: Three chains linked to CMV were shown in vitro to be specific for CMV antigens. Listed as cytomegalovirus-associated were 164 TCR beta chains.

What was sequenced was PBMCs. This receptor was identified in a man between 40 and 49 years old in good health and CMV-seronegative.

CDR3 protein: CASAPGLNQPQHF. The CDR3 region has the DNA TGTGCTAGTGCCCCGGGTCTCAATCAGCCCCAGCATTTT. The rearrangement links TRBV12-5 to TRBJ1-5; no reliable D call. CDR3 length equals 13 residues. Trimming stripped 7 bases from V and 3 bases from J, with 10 bases between. Per the germline V gene, CDR1 is LGHNT and CDR2 is FRNRAP.